Below, one TCR beta chain is given with its context. These data come from a study of blood T cell repertoires in COVID-19. Study summary: Sites in the United States, Italy and Spain provided acute and convalescent COVID-19 samples.

Sequenced by immunoSEQ multiplex PCR; TCRdb stores in-frame clones only, minus some. This repertoire shows hundreds of thousands of clones, roughly 80% found once; its top ten account for around 5%. Exposed enrollees had met someone with a PCR-confirmed or clinician-diagnosed COVID-19 case at some point within the 2 weeks before study entry. The V and J ends lost 7 bases and 6 bases, in that order; junction bases with no gene match: 7. The length of the CDR3 is 14 residues. CDR1 and CDR2 from the germline V gene are SNHLY and FYNNEI. Source material: PBMCs or T cells enriched from blood (not recorded which). This TCR was sampled from a middle-aged man who had been exposed to COVID-19. The J gene is TRBJ2-7, the V gene TRBV2, with TRBD1 identical over 12 bases. CDR3 sequence: CASIGDRGRSEQYF. The CDR3 DNA follows: TGTGCCAGCATTGGGGACAGGGGGCGGTCCGAGCAGTACTTC.